This entry describes one T cell receptor beta chain. Antigen unknown. This sample stems from a study of T cell repertoires in cytomegalovirus infection. Background on the study: Public signatures in TCR beta pointed to CMV infection and matching HLA type.

Study outcomes and limitations: People with CMV and the relevant HLA were identified by cumulative public TCR beta family frequency.

TCRdb re-called the reads with MiXCR, one entry per CDR3 protein. The repertoire holds some 920,000 distinct CDR3 sequences, with around 31% as singletons. The CDR3 covers 13 residues. The germline V and J ends were trimmed by 7 bases and 1 base, with 10 bases remaining between them. Germline V CDR1 and CDR2: MDHEN, SYDVKM. The V call is TRBV28, the J call TRBJ2-5; D may be TRBD2 (5 bases). The source of this sequence is a human donor in good health (CMV status not recorded). Some clones in this sample may be carry-over from other donors' samples. Sequenced material: cultured CD8+ T cells from PBMCs, taken from culture after CMV antigen stimulation. The CDR3 coding sequence is TGTGCCAGCAACTCCGGGATCCAAGAGACCCAGTACTTC. Amino acid sequence: CASNSGIQETQYF.